This T cell receptor beta chain is drawn from a study of response to subunit inactivated influenza vaccine (dated by TCRdb to the late 2010s). Broadly, across the study: The study used deep quantitative T cell receptor repertoire profiling to track responses to a trivalent subunit inactivated influenza vaccine. Summary of the overall study and its limitations: It was suggested by the authors that each seasonal influenza vaccination may recruit only a limited number of new T cells.

About this clonotype itself: Its antigen target is currently unknown. No base-level quality is on record; no much larger clone is a single base apart.

The CDR3 sequence holds 14 residues, the cysteine and phenylalanine included. Only the CDR3 DNA is retained, 42 bases long and in frame from the first base. The protocol used for the library was RT-PCR. TCRdb shows the sequencer as Illumina HiSeq 2500. The public reads were reprocessed in TCRdb via fastp at Q25 and MiXCR, keeping in-frame beta chains. Every CDR3 protein is listed once, alongside the most common genes and DNA of its rows. Here the sample has roughly 500,000 distinct CDR3 sequences; about 15% occur a single time. In total, the top ten clones hold 3% of the sample. This receptor chain uses TRBV21-1 and TRBJ1-2. TRBV21-1 has pseudogene status. The source of this sequence is a man aged 50-75 years who received an inactivated influenza vaccine. Donor details come from another sample of the same person, matched by shared clones. Specimen: CD4+ T cells sorted from PBMCs, collected less than 30 months after vaccination. The CDR3 region has the sequence CASSKAEQNYGYTF. The nucleotide sequence is TGTGCCAGCAGCAAAGCTGAGCAGAACTATGGCTACACCTTC.